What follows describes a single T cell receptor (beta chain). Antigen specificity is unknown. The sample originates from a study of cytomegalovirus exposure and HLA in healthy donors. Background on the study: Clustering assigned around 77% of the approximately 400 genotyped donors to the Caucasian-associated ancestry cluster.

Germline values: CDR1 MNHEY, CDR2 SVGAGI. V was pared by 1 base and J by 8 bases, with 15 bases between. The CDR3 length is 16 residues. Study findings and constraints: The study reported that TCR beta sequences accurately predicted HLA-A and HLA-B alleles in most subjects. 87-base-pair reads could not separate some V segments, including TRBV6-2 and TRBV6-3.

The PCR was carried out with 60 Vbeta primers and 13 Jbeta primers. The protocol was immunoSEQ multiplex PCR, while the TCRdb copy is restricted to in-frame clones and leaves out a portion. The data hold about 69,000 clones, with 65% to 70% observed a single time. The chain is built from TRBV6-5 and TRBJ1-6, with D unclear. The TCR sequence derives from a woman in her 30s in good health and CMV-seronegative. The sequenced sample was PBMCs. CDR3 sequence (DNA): TGTGCCAGCAGTTACTATGTCGGTAAATTAGATTCACCCCTCCACTTT. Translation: CASSYYVGKLDSPLHF.